This TCR beta chain was recovered during a study of CD8 T cells in ankylosing spondylitis (dated by TCRdb to the late 2010s). Describing the broader study: The study profiled T cell receptor beta repertoires in healthy donors and ankylosing spondylitis patients to find disease-linked TCR variants. Peripheral blood was sampled, and synovial fluid was additionally collected from ankylosing spondylitis patients. The whole study cohort included roughly 110 healthy donors and 20 to 30 ankylosing spondylitis patients.

For this clonotype: No antigen is known for it. Base qualities are not recorded, but no much larger clone differs from it by a single base.

Broader findings and caveats from the paper: According to the report, matched synovial fluid samples from ankylosing spondylitis patients were significantly enriched for the disease-linked clones. In peripheral blood, the disease-linked clones were found at relatively low frequencies and had a CD8+ phenotype. Blood from ankylosing spondylitis patients appeared to be characterized by a TCR beta motif composed of eight highly homologous amino acid variants. Some motif variants had previously been reported in the synovial fluid and blood of reactive arthritis patients, which suggests shared mechanisms of disease initiation.

Sequenced using an Illumina HiSeq 2500. Quantitative 5'-RACE with molecular barcodes was used to prepare TCR beta libraries. From the authors' description of their analysis: A new computational method, built on a probabilistic model of VDJ rearrangement, was used to identify disease-linked TCR variants. In TCRdb, the public reads were trimmed at Q25 with fastp and aligned with MiXCR, with productive beta chains retained. Rows matching on CDR3 protein sequence are summarized as one entry with the most common DNA and genes. The V and J calls follow TCRdb's processing rather than the paper's. Counted in this sample were about 130,000 distinct CDR3 sequences; around 9.3% of them appeared once. Jointly, the top ten make up roughly 3.4% of the sample. This receptor was obtained from a male donor with ankylosing spondylitis or in good health (not recorded which). Material for sequencing was blood, either unsorted or a sorted T cell fraction (not recorded which).

Here the CDR3 is given as CASSLSVGEQFF. The base sequence is TGTGCCAGCAGCTTATCCGTTGGCGAGCAGTTCTTC. This chain is built from TRBV7-3 and TRBJ2-1, with no reliable assignment of the D segment. Between the V and J ends, shortened by 2 bases and 10 bases respectively, the junction contains 9 bases. The CDR1 and CDR2 encoded by the germline V gene are SGHTA and FQGTGA. Inclusive of the bounding cysteine and phenylalanine, the CDR3 is 12 residues long. Left in the record is the CDR3 DNA by itself, 36 bases read in frame from the first base.